The rows below give T cell receptor beta chains drawn from one sample of a study of regulatory T cells in long-lasting Graves disease. TCRdb ran MiXCR on the multiplex PCR reads and lists one entry per CDR3 protein. The sample carries 300,000 to 400,000 distinct CDR3 sequences, roughly a fifth recorded once. This material consisted of peripheral blood mononuclear cells (PBMCs), taken when the disease was refractory, from a patient treated with antithyroid drugs. The receptors originated from a female donor with Graves disease. Each CDR3 is given with its conserved first and last residue. Fields, in order: CDR3 protein, J gene, V gene, CDR3 length.

CDR3aa: CASSPGGSGGGGTQYF
j_gene: TRBJ2-5
v_gene: TRBV5-5
len: 16

CDR3aa: CASSFPSRGATGELFF
j_gene: TRBJ2-2
v_gene: TRBV7-9
len: 16

CDR3aa: CSVRTSGTPYEQYF
j_gene: TRBJ2-7
v_gene: TRBV29-1
len: 14

CDR3aa: CASRSRQYYEQYF
j_gene: TRBJ2-7
v_gene: TRBV28
len: 13

CDR3aa: CASLLGTGLNTEAFF
j_gene: TRBJ1-1
v_gene: TRBV19
len: 15

CDR3aa: CASSPTPGLAFF
j_gene: TRBJ1-1
v_gene: TRBV7-9
len: 12

CDR3aa: CSARKPVSNQPQHF
j_gene: TRBJ1-5
v_gene: TRBV20-1
len: 14

CDR3aa: CATSSKTGSSGANVLTF
j_gene: TRBJ2-6
v_gene: TRBV15
len: 17

CDR3aa: CASSPRPGGAGELFF
j_gene: TRBJ2-2
v_gene: TRBV18
len: 15

CDR3aa: CSARDPGTKWRSPLHF
j_gene: TRBJ1-6
v_gene: TRBV20-1
len: 16

CDR3aa: CASSYRRIRGYTF
j_gene: TRBJ1-2
v_gene: TRBV3-1
len: 13

CDR3aa: CASSLEKVATNEKLFF
j_gene: TRBJ1-4
v_gene: TRBV5-1
len: 16

CDR3aa: CASSLGGGRNQPQHF
j_gene: TRBJ1-5
v_gene: TRBV7-2
len: 15

CDR3aa: CSARGVEGKTQYF
j_gene: TRBJ2-5
v_gene: TRBV20-1
len: 13

CDR3aa: CASSPSGQGTEAFF
j_gene: TRBJ1-1
v_gene: TRBV18
len: 14

CDR3aa: CASSPGGDSSFSSYEQYF
j_gene: TRBJ2-7
v_gene: TRBV19
len: 18

CDR3aa: CASAVTGGEGYTF
j_gene: TRBJ1-2
v_gene: TRBV7-3
len: 13

CDR3aa: CATSDGKKDRGRRQRLFF
j_gene: TRBJ2-2
v_gene: TRBV24-1
len: 18

CDR3aa: CASSLGSIAYEQYF
j_gene: TRBJ2-7
v_gene: TRBV12-3/TRBV12-4
len: 14

CDR3aa: CSVEPFGEVVGYTF
j_gene: TRBJ1-2
v_gene: TRBV29-1
len: 14

CDR3aa: CASSQRSGGGTDTQYF
j_gene: TRBJ2-3
v_gene: TRBV3-1
len: 16

CDR3aa: CATTIQGPLNYGYTF
j_gene: TRBJ1-2
v_gene: TRBV6-1
len: 15

CDR3aa: CASSYSDRGFYEAFF
j_gene: TRBJ1-1
v_gene: TRBV6-2/TRBV6-3
len: 15

CDR3aa: CASGSGTGMVYGYTF
j_gene: TRBJ1-2
v_gene: TRBV28
len: 15

CDR3aa: CASSLAQALQETQYF
j_gene: TRBJ2-5
v_gene: TRBV5-1
len: 15

CDR3aa: CASSQMTEIGYGYTF
j_gene: TRBJ1-2
v_gene: TRBV3-1
len: 15

CDR3aa: CASTTQGNDSPLHF
j_gene: TRBJ1-6
v_gene: TRBV12-3/TRBV12-4
len: 14

CDR3aa: CAWSGTVNEKLLF
j_gene: TRBJ1-4
v_gene: TRBV30
len: 13

CDR3aa: CASGGGANEQYF
j_gene: TRBJ2-7
v_gene: TRBV9
len: 12

CDR3aa: CASTPDRVDQPQHF
j_gene: TRBJ1-5
v_gene: TRBV2
len: 14

CDR3aa: CASSRLPGLAGPEQYF
j_gene: TRBJ2-7
v_gene: TRBV28
len: 16

CDR3aa: CASSPEGGGYTF
j_gene: TRBJ1-2
v_gene: TRBV3-1
len: 12

CDR3aa: CASSDQWSTDTQYF
j_gene: TRBJ2-3
v_gene: TRBV6-4
len: 14

CDR3aa: CASSLGELRGTEAFF
j_gene: TRBJ1-1
v_gene: TRBV5-1
len: 15

CDR3aa: CASTRLAGAVQETQYF
j_gene: TRBJ2-5
v_gene: TRBV2
len: 16

CDR3aa: CASSPIVETNEKLFF
j_gene: TRBJ1-4
v_gene: TRBV11-2
len: 15

CDR3aa: CASSLTDQRLFF
j_gene: TRBJ1-4
v_gene: TRBV18
len: 12

CDR3aa: CASSPGRGRGEQYF
j_gene: TRBJ2-7
v_gene: TRBV3-1
len: 14

CDR3aa: CASSLTVQGEKLFF
j_gene: TRBJ1-4
v_gene: TRBV5-1
len: 14

CDR3aa: CSAPADGSPEAFF
j_gene: TRBJ1-1
v_gene: TRBV20-1
len: 13